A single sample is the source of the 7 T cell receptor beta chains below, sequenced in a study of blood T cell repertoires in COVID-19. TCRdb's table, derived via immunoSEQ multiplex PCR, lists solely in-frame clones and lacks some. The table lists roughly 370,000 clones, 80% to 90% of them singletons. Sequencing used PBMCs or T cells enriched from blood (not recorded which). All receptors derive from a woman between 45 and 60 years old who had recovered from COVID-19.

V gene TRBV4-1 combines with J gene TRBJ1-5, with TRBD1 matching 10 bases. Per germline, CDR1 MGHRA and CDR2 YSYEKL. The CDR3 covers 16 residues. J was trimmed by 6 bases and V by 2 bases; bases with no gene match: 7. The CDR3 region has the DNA TGCGCCAGCAGCCAAATTCCGGGACAGGGGAGTCAGCCCCAGCATTTT. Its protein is CASSQIPGQGSQPQHF.

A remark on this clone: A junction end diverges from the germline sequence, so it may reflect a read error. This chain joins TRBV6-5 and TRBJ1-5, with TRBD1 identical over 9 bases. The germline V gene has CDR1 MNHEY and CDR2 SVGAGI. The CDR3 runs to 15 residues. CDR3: CASIPAGQGKQPQHF. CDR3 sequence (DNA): TGTGCCAGCATTCCAGCGGGACAGGGCAAACAGCCCCAGCATTTT.

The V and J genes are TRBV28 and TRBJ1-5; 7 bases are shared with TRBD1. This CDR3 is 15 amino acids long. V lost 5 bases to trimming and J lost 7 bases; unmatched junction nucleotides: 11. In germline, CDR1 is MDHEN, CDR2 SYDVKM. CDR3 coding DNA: TGTGCCAGCAGTCAGACAGGGCCGCTGTGGCAGCCCCAGCATTTT. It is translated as CASSQTGPLWQPQHF.

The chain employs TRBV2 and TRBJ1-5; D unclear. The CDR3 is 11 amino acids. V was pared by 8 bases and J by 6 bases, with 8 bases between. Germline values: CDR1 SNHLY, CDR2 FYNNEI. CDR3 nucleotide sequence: TGTGCCAGCCGGTTGTCTCAGCCCCAGCATTTT. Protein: CASRLSQPQHF. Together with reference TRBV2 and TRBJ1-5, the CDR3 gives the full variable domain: EPEVTQTPSHQVTQMGQEVILRCVPISNHLYFYWYRQILGQKVEFLVSFYNNEISEKSEIFDDQFSVERPDGSNFTLKIRSTKLEDSAMYFCASRLSQPQHFGDGTRLSIL.

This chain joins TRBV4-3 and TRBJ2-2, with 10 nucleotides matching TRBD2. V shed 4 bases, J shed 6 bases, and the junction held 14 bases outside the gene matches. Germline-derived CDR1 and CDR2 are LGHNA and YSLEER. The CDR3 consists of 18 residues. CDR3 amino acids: CASSLRTFSGGMAGELFF. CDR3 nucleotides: TGCGCCAGCAGCCTCCGAACTTTTAGCGGGGGGATGGCCGGGGAGCTGTTTTTT.

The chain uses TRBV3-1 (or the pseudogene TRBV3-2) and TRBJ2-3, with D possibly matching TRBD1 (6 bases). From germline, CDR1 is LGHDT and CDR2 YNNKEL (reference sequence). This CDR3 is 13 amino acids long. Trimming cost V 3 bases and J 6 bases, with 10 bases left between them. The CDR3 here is CASSQGHADTQYF. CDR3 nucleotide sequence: TGTGCCAGCAGCCAGGGACACGCCGATACGCAGTATTTT.

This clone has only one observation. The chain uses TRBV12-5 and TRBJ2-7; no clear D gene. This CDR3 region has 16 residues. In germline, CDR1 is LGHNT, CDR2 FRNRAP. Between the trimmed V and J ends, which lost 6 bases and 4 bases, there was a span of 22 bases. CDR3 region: CASGPLPGSVEYEQYF. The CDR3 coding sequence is TGTGCTAGTGGCCCTCTTCCCGGGTCGGTGGAATACGAGCAGTACTTC.